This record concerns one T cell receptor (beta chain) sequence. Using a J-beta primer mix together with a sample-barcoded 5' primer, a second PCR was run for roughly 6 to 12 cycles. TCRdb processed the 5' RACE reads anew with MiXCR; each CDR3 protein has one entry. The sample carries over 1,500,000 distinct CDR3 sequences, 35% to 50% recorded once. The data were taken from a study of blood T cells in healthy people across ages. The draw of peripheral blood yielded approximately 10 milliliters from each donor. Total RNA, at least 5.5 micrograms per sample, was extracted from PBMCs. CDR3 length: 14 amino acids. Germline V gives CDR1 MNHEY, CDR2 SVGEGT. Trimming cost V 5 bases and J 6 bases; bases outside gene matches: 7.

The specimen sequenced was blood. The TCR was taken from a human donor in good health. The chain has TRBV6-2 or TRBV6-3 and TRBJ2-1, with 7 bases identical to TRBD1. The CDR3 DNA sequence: TGTGCCAGCAGTAGGGGGCTGGCTCCCAATGAGCAGTTCTTC. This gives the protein CASSRGLAPNEQFF.